The TCR beta chain described here comes from a study of somatic mutations in cytotoxic T cells in rheumatoid arthritis. Sequencing used immunoSEQ multiplex PCR; TCRdb keeps in-frame clones, though not all of them. The sample yields around 15,000 clones, over 65% seen once. This clone was observed once. This sequence originates from an adult with rheumatoid arthritis. Sample: CD8+ T cells sorted from blood.

This CDR3 reads CASSEGQASYNSPLHF. The CDR3 region has the DNA TGTGCCAGCAGCGAGGGACAGGCGTCCTATAATTCACCCCTCCACTTT. V is TRBV9 and J is TRBJ1-6; 8 bases map to TRBD1. This CDR3 comprises 16 residues. V was pared by 3 bases and J by 1 base, with 3 bases of the junction left unmatched. From germline, CDR1 is SGDLS and CDR2 YYNGEE.